This T cell receptor (beta chain) was profiled in a study of cytomegalovirus exposure and HLA in healthy donors (dated by TCRdb to the late 2010s). In the study overall: In an earlier analysis of roughly 500 of the donors, approximately 300 Gb of sequence data and 117 million unique TCR beta sequences from 150 million to 200 million T cells were reported. An early release that covered some 640 HLA-typed donors contained around 330 gigabases of sequencing data and tens of millions of unique TCR sequences. Among the approximately 420 genotyped donors, around 81% belonged to the genetic ancestry cluster associated with self-reported Caucasian donors. The aim of the study was to test whether cataloging public T cell receptors could identify signatures of past pathogen exposure. The study used immunosequencing to profile the T cell repertoires of 666 subjects and linked those repertoires to cytomegalovirus serostatus. In addition to the first cohort of 666 subjects, a separate validation cohort of 120 different subjects was used. The study combined high-throughput TCR immunosequencing, statistical association of individual TCRs with disease status, and machine learning to predict cytomegalovirus infection status. In a later analysis, previously published TCR beta repertoires from 666 donors were re-analyzed and high-resolution HLA genotyping was added so that TCR occurrence patterns could be studied. Rather than drawing on any new phenotypic data, the later analysis identified candidate immune exposures from TCR beta sequences and the way those sequences occurred across donors. An earlier analysis of 500 to 750 of the donors applied high-throughput TCR beta sequencing to assess whether each TCR beta V gene segment acted as functional or pseudogenic. Alongside the repertoire data, information on donor age, sex, ethnicity and CMV serostatus was compiled. Genome-wide SNP genotypes for about 65% of the roughly 670 donors were used in a later genetic analysis, which treated that subset as a discovery cohort. Every discovery cohort repertoire had been produced on one sequencing platform. Both class I and class II loci were covered by HLA typing, at four-digit resolution. The number of typed donors differed by locus: roughly 629-630 for A, B, C, DRB1 and DQB1; approximately 520 for DQA1; roughly 600 for DPA1; and about 450 for DPB1. Several DR-DQ haplotypes were treated as single units for association and clustering because of strong linkage in the cohort. On average, roughly 240,000 unique TCR beta nucleotide sequences were sequenced per donor among fewer than 500 genotyped donors of the cohort, with roughly 18% of those sequences being non-productive. Study-level results and caveats: Because counts were too low, roughly 18 rarely observed V segments, including chromosome 9 orphons, were left out of the earlier analysis of 500 to 650 of the donors. In a later analysis, HLA-associated TCR beta chains were found to be more clonally expanded and to have lower generation probabilities than equally common non-associated chains. A later analysis found that most CMV-associated TCR beta chains appeared HLA-restricted, with HLA associations seemingly driven largely by CMV exposure. Immune exposure information for the cohort was limited to CMV serostatus. In both the original and validation cohorts, the classifier was reported to diagnose cytomegalovirus status with high specificity and sensitivity. The study listed around 160 TCR beta chains as associated with cytomegalovirus. Roughly uniform sequencing depth across donors was assumed in presence/absence analyses, although this assumption may not hold. Three of the identified cytomegalovirus-associated TCR beta chains were confirmed in vitro to be specific for cytomegalovirus antigens. Linkage disequilibrium might explain the correlated functional status among segregating V segments, but an unknown experimental factor could not be excluded. According to a later analysis, parvovirus B19, influenza, CMV and Epstein-Barr virus appeared linked to several top co-occurrence clusters. In a later analysis, TCR association rates were found to vary across HLA loci, with the most associated TCRs seen for DRB1 alleles and the fewest for HLA-C alleles. Most TCR sequences were observed very rarely across donors, whereas some public TCRs were present in many individuals. A later analysis associated 15,000 or so TCR beta sequences with specific HLA alleles at a false discovery rate of 0.05. A later genetic analysis reported fewer N-insertions in productive TCRs among donors in an Asian-associated ancestry cluster than the roughly 620-donor mean. A group of highly shared sequence variants was considered likely to be a technical artifact of the sequencing pipeline. According to the authors, the approach could potentially be generalized to other disease states and immunological phenotypes. Assigning TCR associations to individual alleles was difficult when HLA alleles, especially DR and DQ, strongly co-occurred. In an earlier analysis of 587 of the donors, most TCR beta V segments were observed in productive rearrangements about 87% or about 30% of the time, broadly matching IMGT annotations. The 87-base-pair reads could not distinguish some IMGT-functional V segments, including TRBV6-2 and TRBV6-3, so those segments were excluded. HLA typing was unavailable for some donors at each locus, so association tests used only the typed subset. The cohort was sequenced for TCR beta chains only, and without alpha or paired-chain data the features that could be detected were limited. A further reported finding was that TCR beta sequences accurately predicted the HLA-A and HLA-B alleles for most subjects in the first cohort. V-gene and J-gene trimming of TCR beta chains was associated with a missense DCLRE1C variant in a later genetic analysis, and the association was replicated in an independent cohort.

The CDR3 spans 13 residues, from the cysteine through the phenylalanine. Only CDR3 DNA remains: 39 bases, in frame from the first base. CDR1 MNHEY and CDR2 SVGAGI were looked up in the germline V gene. The germline V end is reduced by 6 bases and the J end by 2 bases; junction bases left unmatched: 2. The library was made by the immunoSEQ multiplex PCR assay. The multiplex PCR relied on a mix of 60 forward primers for TCR Vbeta segments and 13 reverse primers for TCR Jbeta segments. Amplification of the CDR3 region of rearranged TCR beta genes was performed with a multiplex PCR assay on genomic DNA. The amplified TCR beta libraries were sequenced on the Illumina HiSeq System as 87-base-pair reads. Turning to the authors' computational methods: A later analysis tallied 75 million to 95 million unique TCR beta chains across the 666 repertoires, and about 12 million of those chains were shared by two or more donors. To remove PCR and sequencing errors, raw reads were error-corrected and collapsed into unique sequences using a nearest-neighbor algorithm that merged closely related sequences. V, D and J gene segments were assigned by aligning CDR3 sequences to IMGT reference sequences. Each retained sequence needed at least a six-nucleotide match to both a V gene segment and a J gene segment. A rearrangement was called productive if the CDR3 had no stop codons and remained in frame with V and J, and every other rearrangement was called non-productive. Following IMGT convention, CDR3 was defined as the stretch from the second conserved V-encoded cysteine up to the conserved J-encoded phenylalanine. In an earlier analysis of approximately 590 of the donors, sequences lacking an unambiguous match to a single V gene segment were excluded. In an earlier analysis of approximately 560 of the donors, a V segment was called functional when productive rearrangements were above 56.7%, and segregating when the standard deviation between donors exceeded 5%. A statistical classification framework was built to diagnose cytomegalovirus status from the catalog of TCR beta chain sequences. In a later analysis, TCR nucleotide sequences were compared against IMGT/GENE-DB human TR gene sequences so that V and J genes could be assigned. Using the TCRdist pipeline, a later analysis assigned CDR3 sequences along with most-parsimonious VDJ recombination scenarios. In a later analysis, each TCR beta chain was defined by its CDR3 amino acid sequence together with its V-gene family, and reads without a unique V-gene family were excluded. To address suspected cross-contamination and a sequencing artifact, a later analysis removed around 590 highly shared, low-generation-probability nucleotide sequences. A later analysis calculated a clonal expansion index for each public chain from normalized within-repertoire ranks of inferred template counts. A later analysis computed generation probabilities with a VDJ recombination model fitted to out-of-frame rearrangements, and checked the results against IGoR. In a later analysis, TCR-TCR, TCR-HLA and TCR-CMV co-occurrence was scored with hypergeometric tests, and a repertoire-size bias correction was applied to TCR pairs. In a later analysis, false discovery rates were estimated by permuting HLA or CMV assignments 20 times. In a later analysis, co-occurring TCRs were grouped using DBSCAN, and TCRdist sequence similarity was added for clustering within HLA-allele-positive subsets. Repertoires with fewer than 30,000 or more than 120,000 public chains, plus five repertoires with anomalous nucleotide sharing, were excluded from co-occurrence clustering. TCRdb stores this immuneACCESS table with in-frame sequences only. Part of the clones is absent; in the studies checked, under half of the shortfall reflects unresolved V genes, and no reason is known for the rest. V, J and clone size are those of that table, while D and trimming were read from the DNA. Present in this sample are just over 150,000 clones, roughly 85% of which were seen just once. About 0.91% of the sample goes to the ten largest clones.

The cohort comprised 670 or so healthy bone marrow donors. At the time of sampling, every cohort member was nominally healthy, though immune exposures that went unrecorded were likely present. The donor tested CMV seropositive, placing the donor among the approximately 310 seropositive members of the cohort. A peripheral blood sample was provided by each donor, and peripheral blood mononuclear cells were used for TCR beta sequencing. Genomic DNA extraction from the blood cell samples was performed with the Qiagen DNeasy Blood Extraction Kit. For this clone: Its antigen has not been determined. Qualities for individual bases were not recorded, and no much larger clone is one base off.

This chain joins TRBV6-5 to TRBJ1-2; 8 bases in the middle match TRBD1. The origin of this receptor is a woman aged 45-65 years in good health and CMV-seropositive. The specimen sequenced was PBMCs. The bases read TGTGCCAGCAGGAGGACAGGGAACTATGGCTACACCTTC. This codes for CASRRTGNYGYTF.